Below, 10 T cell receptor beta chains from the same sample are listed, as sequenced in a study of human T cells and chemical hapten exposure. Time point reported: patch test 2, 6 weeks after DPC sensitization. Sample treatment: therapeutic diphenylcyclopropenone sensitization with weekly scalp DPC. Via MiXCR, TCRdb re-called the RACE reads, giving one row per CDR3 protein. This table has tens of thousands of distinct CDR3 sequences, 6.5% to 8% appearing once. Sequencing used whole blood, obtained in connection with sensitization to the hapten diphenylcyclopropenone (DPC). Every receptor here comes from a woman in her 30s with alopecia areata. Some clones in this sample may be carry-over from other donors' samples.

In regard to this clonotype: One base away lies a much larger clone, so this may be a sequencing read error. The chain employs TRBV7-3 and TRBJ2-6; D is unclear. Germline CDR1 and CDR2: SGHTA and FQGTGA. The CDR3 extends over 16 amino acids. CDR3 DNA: TGTGCCAGCAGCTCGGACGGCTACTCTGGGACCAACGTCCTGACTTTC. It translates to CASSSDGYSGTNVLTF. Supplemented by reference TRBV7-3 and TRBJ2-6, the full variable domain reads GAGVSQTPSNKVTEKGKYVELRCDPISGHTALYWYRQSLGQGPEFLIYFQGTGAADDSGLPNDRFFAVRPEGSVSTLKIQRTERGDSAVYLCASSSDGYSGTNVLTFGAGSRLTVL.

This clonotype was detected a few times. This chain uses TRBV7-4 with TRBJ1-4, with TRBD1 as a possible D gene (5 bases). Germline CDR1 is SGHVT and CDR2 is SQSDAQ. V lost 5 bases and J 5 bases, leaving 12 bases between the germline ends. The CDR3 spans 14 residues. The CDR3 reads CASSPGTENEKLFF. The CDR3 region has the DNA TGTGCCAGCAGCCCCGGGACTGAAAATGAAAAACTGTTTTTT.

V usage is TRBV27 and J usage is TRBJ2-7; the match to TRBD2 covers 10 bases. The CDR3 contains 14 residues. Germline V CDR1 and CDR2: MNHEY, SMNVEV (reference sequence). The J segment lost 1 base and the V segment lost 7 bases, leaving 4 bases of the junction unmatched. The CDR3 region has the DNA TGTGCCAGCACCCGTAGCGGGGGGTCCTACGAGCAGTACTTC. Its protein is CASTRSGGSYEQYF.

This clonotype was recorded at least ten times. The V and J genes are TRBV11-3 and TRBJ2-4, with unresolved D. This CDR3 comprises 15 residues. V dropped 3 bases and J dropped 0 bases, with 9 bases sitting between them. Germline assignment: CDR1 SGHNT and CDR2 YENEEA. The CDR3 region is CASSFDITAKNIQYF. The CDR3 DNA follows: TGTGCCAGCAGCTTCGACATAACAGCCAAAAACATTCAGTACTTC.

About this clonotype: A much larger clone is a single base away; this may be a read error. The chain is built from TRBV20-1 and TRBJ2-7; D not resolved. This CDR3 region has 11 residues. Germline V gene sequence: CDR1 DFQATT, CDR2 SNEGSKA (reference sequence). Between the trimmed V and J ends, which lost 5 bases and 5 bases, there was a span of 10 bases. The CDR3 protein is CSARSCDEQYF. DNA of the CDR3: TGCAGTGCTCGCTCTTGCGACGAGCAGTACTTC.

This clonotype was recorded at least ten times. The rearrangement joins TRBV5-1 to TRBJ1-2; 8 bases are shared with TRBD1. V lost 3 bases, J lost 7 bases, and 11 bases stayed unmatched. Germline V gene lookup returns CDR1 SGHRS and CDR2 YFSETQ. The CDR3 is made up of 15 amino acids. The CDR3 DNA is TGCGCCAGCAGCTCACGGGCGGACAGGGACGGTGGCTACACCTTC. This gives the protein CASSSRADRDGGYTF.

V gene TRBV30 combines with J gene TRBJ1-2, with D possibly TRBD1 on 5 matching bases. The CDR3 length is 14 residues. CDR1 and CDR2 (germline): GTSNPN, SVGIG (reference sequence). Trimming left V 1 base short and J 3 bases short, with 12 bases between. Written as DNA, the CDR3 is TGTGCCTGGAGTGCCGGGACGCAGGACTATGGCTACACCTTC. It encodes CAWSAGTQDYGYTF.

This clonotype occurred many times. In nucleotides, the CDR3 is TGCAGCGTTGAAACCCATGGAGCTGAAGCTTTCTTT. This sequence encodes CSVETHGAEAFF. This rearrangement joins TRBV29-1 to TRBJ1-1, with D hard to call. The CDR3 consists of 12 residues. Germline V gene lookup returns CDR1 SQVTM and CDR2 ANQGSEA. V shed 2 bases and J shed 6 bases, with 10 bases lying between them.

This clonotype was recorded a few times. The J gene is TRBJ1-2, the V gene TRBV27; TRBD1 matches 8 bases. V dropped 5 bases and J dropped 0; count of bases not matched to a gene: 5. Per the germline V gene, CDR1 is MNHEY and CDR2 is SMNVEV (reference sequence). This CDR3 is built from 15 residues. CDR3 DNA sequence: TGTGCCAGCAGTCCCCGACAGGGGCCTAACTATGGCTACACCTTC. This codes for CASSPRQGPNYGYTF.

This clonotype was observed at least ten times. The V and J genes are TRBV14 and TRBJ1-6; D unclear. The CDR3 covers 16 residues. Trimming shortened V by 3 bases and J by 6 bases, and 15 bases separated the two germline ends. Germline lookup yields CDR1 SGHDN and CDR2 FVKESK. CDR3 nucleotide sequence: TGTGCCAGCAGCCATCGAGACAACCGGATTAATTCACCCCTCCACTTT. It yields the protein CASSHRDNRINSPLHF.